What follows are 23 T cell receptor beta chains derived from one specimen sequenced in a study of control samples from healthy donors and cancer patients. The assay was immunoSEQ multiplex PCR, and TCRdb's table has in-frame clones only and misses some. The sample yields about 96,000 clones, 85% to 95% seen once. The sample taken for sequencing was blood. The receptors come from a man aged 18 to 29 in good health.

The chain's CDR3 is CASSLNARERDTEAFF. In DNA form, the CDR3 reads TGTGCCAGCAGCCTGAACGCGAGGGAGAGGGACACTGAAGCTTTCTTT. The chain carries TRBV6-2 or TRBV6-3 and TRBJ1-1; no reliable D call. Trimming left V 6 bases short and J 3 bases short, with 20 bases between. CDR3 length equals 16 residues. Germline V gives CDR1 MNHEY, CDR2 SVGEGT.

This chain links TRBV11-2 with TRBJ1-4; 9 nucleotides align to TRBD1. Germline assignment: CDR1 SGHAT and CDR2 FQNNGV. V dropped 5 bases and J dropped 8; count of bases not matched to a gene: 6. The CDR3 extends over 14 amino acids. CDR3 residues: CASSPRGQGEKLFF. DNA of the CDR3: TGTGCCAGCAGCCCTAGGGGACAGGGCGAAAAACTGTTTTTT.

V is TRBV5-1 and J is TRBJ1-4; possible D gene TRBD1, 6 bases. Germline CDR1 is SGHRS and CDR2 is YFSETQ. The length of the CDR3 is 17 residues. Trimming pared 4 bases from V and 7 bases from J, leaving 23 bases between. The CDR3 nucleotides are TGCGCCAGCAGCCTTAAGTATGACAGTACGGACAGTGAAAAACTGTTTTTT. Encoded protein: CASSLKYDSTDSEKLFF. Variable domain in full (rest from reference TRBV5-1 and TRBJ1-4): KAGVTQTPRYLIKTRGQQVTLSCSPISGHRSVSWYQQTPGQGLQFLFEYFSETQRNKGNFPGRFSGRQFSNSRSEMNVSTLELGDSALYLCASSLKYDSTDSEKLFFGSGTQLSVL.

In this sample, this clone turned up a few times. The chain employs TRBV27 and TRBJ2-5; no firm D call. The germline gives CDR1 MNHEY, CDR2 SMNVEV (reference sequence). V lost 6 bases and J 2 bases, leaving 13 bases between the germline ends. The CDR3 has 14 amino acids. This CDR3 reads CASRSLFEQETQYF. Here the CDR3 DNA reads TGTGCCAGCAGGTCCCTCTTCGAGCAAGAGACCCAGTACTTC.

V gene TRBV5-4 combines with J gene TRBJ1-4; TRBD1 might be the D (6 bases). From germline, CDR1 is SGHNT and CDR2 YYREEE (reference sequence). V lost 3 bases and J lost 5, with 14 bases in between. This CDR3 is built from 15 residues. CDR3 DNA sequence: TGTGCCAGCAGCTCAAACAGGGCCGTAAATGAAAAACTGTTTTTT. It encodes CASSSNRAVNEKLFF.

The genes are TRBV19 and TRBJ2-1; 10 bases map to TRBD2. CDR3 length: 15 residues. V shed 7 bases and J 5 bases; nucleotides not matched to a gene: 8. Germline values: CDR1 LNHDA, CDR2 SQIVND (reference sequence). The CDR3 sequence is CASKGRLAGHNEQFF. The CDR3 region has the DNA TGTGCCAGTAAGGGGCGACTAGCGGGCCACAATGAGCAGTTCTTC.

By sample fraction, this clone is medium-sized. The chain employs TRBV6-1 and TRBJ2-1; D remains ambiguous. CDR1 is MNHNS, CDR2 SASEGT, per germline. V lost 2 bases and J 6 bases, leaving 8 bases between the germline ends. The CDR3 runs to 13 residues. The CDR3 protein is CASSEKETNEQFF. The CDR3, as DNA: TGTGCCAGCAGTGAAAAGGAAACCAATGAGCAGTTCTTC.

The V call is TRBV9, the J call TRBJ2-7; TRBD2 is a possible D gene (5 bases). CDR1 SGDLS and CDR2 YYNGEE come from the germline V gene. This CDR3 is 14 amino acids long. The germline V and J ends were trimmed by 4 bases and 7 bases, with 18 bases remaining between them. CDR3 residues: CASSPAVGDMEQYF. DNA for the CDR3: TGTGCCAGCAGCCCTGCGGTGGGAGATATGGAGCAGTACTTC. Complete variable domain (other parts from reference TRBV9 and TRBJ2-7): DSGVTQTPKHLITATGQRVTLRCSPRSGDLSVYWYQQSLDQGLQFLIQYYNGEERAKGNILERFSAQQFPDLHSELNLSSLELGDSALYFCASSPAVGDMEQYFGPGTRLTVT.

This clone occurred once. The chain joins TRBV11-2 to TRBJ1-2; 7 bases agree with TRBD1. Germline CDR1 reads SGHAT; CDR2 reads FQNNGV. CDR3 length equals 15 residues. V was pared by 5 bases and J by 2 bases, with 8 bases of the junction left unmatched. CDR3 DNA: TGTGCCAGCAGCCCCTCCCCGACAGGGAACTATGGCTACACCTTC. Translated, it gives CASSPSPTGNYGYTF.

The chain has TRBV5-1 and TRBJ1-2, with D possibly matching TRBD1 (6 bases). CDR1 is SGHRS, CDR2 YFSETQ, per germline. V shed 4 bases and J shed 4 bases, with 14 bases lying between them. The CDR3 runs to 14 residues. This chain's CDR3 is CASSTTTGSYGYTF. CDR3 nucleotides: TGCGCCAGCAGCACTACGACAGGATCCTATGGCTACACCTTC.

V and J are TRBV6-6 and TRBJ1-1; D ambiguous. CDR1 is MNHNY, CDR2 SVGAGI, per germline (reference sequence). This CDR3 has 15 amino acids. Trimming left V 2 bases short and J 1 base short, with 11 bases between. The CDR3 sequence is CASSYARTENTEAFF. The CDR3 region has the DNA TGTGCCAGCAGTTACGCCAGGACGGAGAACACTGAAGCTTTCTTT.

The chain uses TRBV9 and TRBJ2-7, with 9 positions matching TRBD1. The CDR3 has 15 amino acids. Germline assignment: CDR1 SGDLS and CDR2 YYNGEE. V was pared by 2 bases and J by 1 base, with 4 bases of the junction left unmatched. The CDR3, as DNA: TGTGCCAGCAGCGTCCAGACAGGGGGATCCTACGAGCAGTACTTC. This encodes CASSVQTGGSYEQYF.

J is TRBJ2-1 and V is TRBV2; 8 bases line up with TRBD2. Germline values: CDR1 SNHLY, CDR2 FYNNEI. The CDR3 loop spans 13 amino acids. Trimming cost V 7 bases and J 1 base; bases outside gene matches: 0. CDR3 sequence: CASKRGSYNEQFF. The CDR3 DNA follows: TGTGCCAGCAAGCGGGGGTCCTACAATGAGCAGTTCTTC.

The CDR3 bases are TGTGCCAGCAGCCGTTGGGACATGGACACCGGGGAGCTGTTTTTT. Residues: CASSRWDMDTGELFF. The rearrangement uses TRBV7-9 and TRBJ2-2; possible D gene TRBD1, 6 bases. V lost 5 bases, J lost 3 bases, and 13 bases lay in between. The CDR3 is 15 residues long. The germline V gene has CDR1 SEHNR and CDR2 FQNEAQ (reference sequence).

The chain recombines TRBV21-1 with TRBJ1-2; TRBD1, as called in the table, went unchecked against the DNA. TRBV21-1 is recorded as a pseudogene. This CDR3 is built from 17 residues. CDR3 in amino acids: CASSNRTGSLTNYGYTF. For the CDR3, the DNA is TGTGCCAGCAGCAACCGGACAGGCTCACTTACTAACTATGGCTACACCTTC.

V is TRBV27 and J is TRBJ2-1; D is unresolved. V lost 6 bases and J 5 bases, leaving 17 bases between the germline ends. The CDR3 covers 15 residues. Germline V lookup: CDR1 MNHEY, CDR2 SMNVEV (reference sequence). In DNA, the CDR3 is TGTGCCAGCAGCCCTGTCCTTCGAGGAGACAATGAGCAGTTCTTC. Translated: CASSPVLRGDNEQFF.

The chain uses TRBV29-1 and TRBJ2-7, with D tentatively TRBD1 (6 bases). V was pared by 5 bases and J by 1 base, with 9 bases between. In germline, CDR1 is SQVTM, CDR2 ANQGSEA. This CDR3 region has 12 residues. The CDR3 region is CSVMTGSYEQYF. CDR3 nucleotide sequence: TGCAGCGTTATGACAGGTTCCTACGAGCAGTACTTC.

The chain has TRBV5-1 and TRBJ2-3; TRBD1 agrees at 10 bases. Germline V CDR1 and CDR2: SGHRS, YFSETQ. The CDR3 is 15 amino acids. V lost 4 bases, J lost 6 bases, and 8 bases stayed unmatched. The chain's CDR3 is CASSPDRGRWDTQYF. Here the CDR3 DNA reads TGCGCCAGCAGCCCAGACAGGGGGCGGTGGGATACGCAGTATTTT. The full variable domain, completed using reference TRBV5-1 and TRBJ2-3, is KAGVTQTPRYLIKTRGQQVTLSCSPISGHRSVSWYQQTPGQGLQFLFEYFSETQRNKGNFPGRFSGRQFSNSRSEMNVSTLELGDSALYLCASSPDRGRWDTQYFGPGTRLTVL.

This sequence joins TRBV19 and TRBJ2-7, with D perhaps TRBD1 (6 bases). V dropped 5 bases and J dropped 2 bases, with 13 bases sitting between them. CDR1 LNHDA and CDR2 SQIVND come from the germline V gene (reference sequence). The CDR3 covers 14 residues. CDR3 sequence reads: CASSRQGRPYEQYF. The CDR3 region has the DNA TGTGCCAGTAGTCGCCAGGGGCGCCCCTACGAGCAGTACTTC.

V and J are TRBV18 and TRBJ1-5; no firm D call. The germline CDR1 and CDR2 sequences are KGHSH and LQKENI. The CDR3 contains 15 residues. V lost 3 bases and J 3 bases, leaving 12 bases between the germline ends. CDR3 DNA: TGTGCCAGCTCACCCCCCGGGATCGACAATCAGCCCCAGCATTTT. This codes for CASSPPGIDNQPQHF.

This chain uses TRBV5-6 with TRBJ2-7, with TRBD1 matching over 10 bases. CDR3 length equals 16 residues. Unmatched junction bases numbered 7, after V lost 4 bases and J lost 0 bases. Germline V gene sequence: CDR1 SGHDT, CDR2 YYEEEE. CDR3 sequence: CASSPGTGALSYEQYF. Written as DNA, the CDR3 is TGTGCCAGCAGCCCGGGGACAGGGGCCCTCTCCTACGAGCAGTACTTC.

This sequence joins TRBV15 and TRBJ2-7; D ambiguous. Germline CDR1 LNHNV, CDR2 YYDKDF (reference sequence). CDR3 length: 15 residues. V lost 0 bases and J lost 1, with 10 bases in between. DNA of the CDR3: TGTGCCACCAGCAGAGAACGAGAAGGTTCCTACGAGCAGTACTTC. Its protein is CATSREREGSYEQYF.

This chain joins TRBV7-3 and TRBJ2-3, with TRBD1 as a possible D gene (6 bases). V was shortened by 3 bases and J by 6 bases, with 13 bases between the two germline ends. Germline V gene sequence: CDR1 SGHTA, CDR2 FQGTGA. The CDR3 totals 14 residues. Here the CDR3 DNA reads TGTGCCAGCAGCTTGTCGTCAGGGGTCGATACGCAGTATTTT. Residues: CASSLSSGVDTQYF.